A selection of T cell receptor beta chains follows, all from one sample in a study of blood T cell dynamics during melanoma immunotherapy. Measured with immunoSEQ multiplex PCR; TCRdb has only the in-frame clones, and not every one. This sample carries 6,000 to 8,500 clones, 80% of them seen once, and the ten largest clones take over 25%. Material: blood, obtained from a patient treated with checkpoint blockade. The source of these receptors is a human donor with melanoma. The CDR3 runs from the conserved cysteine through the conserved F or W. D genes are given only for firm matches. A row's size may be missing; if present it is once, few, many or a size class.

>TRBJ1-2|TRBD1|TRBV18|.
CASSLTPDRLIGYTF
TGTGCCAGCTCACTAACTCCGGACAGGTTGATAGGCTACACCTTC
>TRBJ2-7|.|TRBV30|.
CAWSGQGGVEQYF
TGTGCCTGGAGCGGACAGGGAGGGGTCGAGCAGTACTTC
>TRBJ2-2|TRBD2|TRBV6-5|few
CATTPPSGGGGELFF
TGTGCCACCACCCCCCCCAGCGGGGGTGGCGGGGAGCTGTTTTTT
>TRBJ1-2|.|TRBV19|.
CASSILLPPYGYTF
TGTGCCAGTAGTATCCTCCTTCCCCCCTATGGCTACACCTTC
>TRBJ2-7|TRBD1|TRBV11-2|.
CASSFTGGSYEQYF
TGTGCCAGCAGCTTTACAGGGGGCTCGTACGAGCAGTACTTC
>TRBJ1-6|.|TRBV27|few
CASSFNNSPLHF
TGTGCCAGCAGTTTCAATAATTCACCCCTCCACTTT
>TRBJ2-3|.|TRBV27|.
CASSLPSSTDTQYF
TGTGCCAGCAGCCTACCCTCCAGCACAGATACGCAGTATTTT
>TRBJ1-4|TRBD1|TRBV5-1|.
CASSRDSPTNEKLFF
TGCGCCAGCAGCCGGGACAGCCCAACTAATGAAAAACTGTTTTTT
>TRBJ1-4|.|TRBV30|few
CAWSVLGKELFF
TGTGCCTGGAGTGTATTGGGGAAGGAACTGTTTTTT
>TRBJ2-2|.|TRBV5-1|.
CASSLETGNTGELFF
TGCGCCAGCAGCCTTGAGACAGGGAACACCGGGGAGCTGTTTTTT
>TRBJ1-1|.|TRBV6-5|.
CASKGSAGTEAFF
TGTGCCAGCAAAGGCTCGGCGGGCACTGAAGCTTTCTTT
>TRBJ2-5|TRBD1|TRBV7-9|.
CASSLTGGRETQYF
TGTGCCAGCAGCCTGACAGGGGGGAGAGAGACCCAGTACTTC
>TRBJ1-5|.|TRBV6-5|.
CASSSGYSNQPQHF
TGTGCCAGCAGTTCAGGGTATAGCAATCAGCCCCAGCATTTT
>TRBJ2-2|.|TRBV30|.
CAWSVYGTGELFF
TGTGCCTGGAGTGTATATGGCACCGGGGAGCTGTTTTTT
>TRBJ1-1|.|TRBV27|.
CASSPSGVGSTEAFF
TGTGCCAGCAGTCCGTCGGGGGTTGGAAGCACTGAAGCTTTCTTT
>TRBJ2-1|TRBD2|TRBV7-2|.
CASSSSGTSGIVEQFF
TGTGCCAGCAGCTCCTCCGGGACTAGCGGGATAGTCGAGCAGTTCTTC
>TRBJ2-7|.|TRBV14|few
CASSLGAEQYF
TGTGCCAGCAGCTTGGGGGCCGAGCAGTACTTC
>TRBJ2-7|TRBD1|TRBV18|.
CASSPRGQDSYEQYF
TGTGCCAGCTCGCCCAGGGGACAGGACTCCTACGAGCAGTACTTC
>TRBJ2-1|TRBD2|TRBV5-4|.
CASSLGAGLAGGRSYNEQFF
TGTGCCAGCAGCTTGGGGGCAGGACTAGCGGGAGGGCGGTCCTACAATGAGCAGTTCTTC
>TRBJ2-6|.|TRBV7-3|few
CASSKIGGTGANVLTF
TGTGCCAGCAGCAAAATTGGGGGAACTGGGGCCAACGTCCTGACTTTC
>TRBJ2-1|TRBD2|TRBV6-1|.
CASSVGAGGPFSRFF
TGTGCCAGCAGTGTAGGAGCGGGGGGGCCTTTTTCACGGTTCTTC
>TRBJ1-2|.|TRBV2|.
CASSANRAFNYGYTF
TGTGCCAGCAGTGCTAATCGGGCATTTAACTATGGCTACACCTTC
>TRBJ2-7|.|TRBV7-2|.
CASSPDRINEQYF
TGTGCCAGCAGCCCCGACAGAATAAACGAGCAGTACTTC
>TRBJ2-2|TRBD2|TRBV6-1|.
CASSEELWTSGNTGELFF
TGTGCCAGCAGTGAAGAACTGTGGACTAGCGGGAACACCGGGGAGCTGTTTTTT
>TRBJ1-3|.|TRBV5-5|.
CASSLTGTVNTIYF
TGTGCCAGCAGCTTAACAGGGACGGTAAACACCATATATTTT
>TRBJ1-2|.|TRBV5-4|.
CASTRDYGYTF
TGTGCCAGCACAAGGGACTATGGCTACACCTTC
>TRBJ1-4|TRBD1|TRBV18|.
CASSTRDRGIRGEKLFF
TGTGCCAGCTCAACACGGGACAGGGGAATACGTGGTGAAAAACTGTTTTTT
>TRBJ2-1|.|TRBV4-1|.
CASSQDGQSYNEQFF
TGCGCCAGCAGCCAAGACGGACAGAGCTACAATGAGCAGTTCTTC
>TRBJ2-3|.|TRBV15|.
CATSRDWGNWADTQYF
TGTGCCACCAGCAGAGATTGGGGGAATTGGGCAGATACGCAGTATTTT
>TRBJ1-1|.|TRBV11-2|few
CASSLGSSQGLNTEAFF
TGTGCCAGCAGCTTAGGTTCTAGCCAGGGACTGAACACTGAAGCTTTCTTT
>TRBJ2-7|TRBD1|TRBV5-1|.
CASSLETGDSYEQYF
TGCGCCAGCAGCTTAGAAACAGGGGACTCCTACGAGCAGTACTTC
>TRBJ2-2|.|TRBV19|.
CASSAGAGELFF
TGTGCCAGTAGTGCAGGGGCCGGGGAGCTGTTTTTT
>TRBJ2-7|.|TRBV14|.
CASSQDGNRPVTEQYF
TGTGCCAGCAGCCAAGATGGGAACAGGCCAGTAACCGAGCAGTACTTC
>TRBJ1-3|.|TRBV5-1|.
CASSWESRVGNTIYF
TGCGCCAGCAGCTGGGAATCCAGGGTCGGAAACACCATATATTTT
>TRBJ2-2|.|TRBV5-1|.
CASSLALGNTGELFF
TGCGCCAGCAGCTTGGCCTTAGGGAACACCGGGGAGCTGTTTTTT
>TRBJ1-1|TRBD1|TRBV18|.
CASSPPGQQDTEAFF
TGTGCCAGCTCACCACCGGGACAGCAAGACACTGAAGCTTTCTTT
>TRBJ1-5|.|TRBV5-4|medium-sized
CAMGGENSNQPQHF
TGTGCCATGGGCGGGGAAAATAGCAATCAGCCCCAGCATTTT
>TRBJ1-2|.|TRBV10-3|.
CAISEGQSNYGYTF
TGTGCCATCAGTGAGGGACAGTCTAACTATGGCTACACCTTC
>TRBJ2-7|TRBD2|TRBV7-9|.
CASNNAGAVRGEQYF
TGTGCCAGCAATAACGCGGGAGCAGTACGGGGAGAGCAGTACTTC
>TRBJ2-7|.|TRBV30|.
CAWSGLDRYEQYF
TGTGCCTGGAGTGGACTAGACAGGTACGAGCAGTACTTC
>TRBJ1-4|TRBD1|TRBV7-2|.
CASRSLGRAGGNEKLFF
TGTGCCAGCAGATCCCTCGGACGGGCAGGGGGCAATGAAAAACTGTTTTTT
>TRBJ2-3|.|TRBV9|.
CASSGGVIGGDTQYF
TGTGCCAGCAGCGGAGGGGTAATTGGAGGAGATACGCAGTATTTT
>TRBJ2-1|.|TRBV7-9|.
CASSKNGLSSYNEQFF
TGTGCCAGCAGCAAAAACGGACTCTCCTCCTACAATGAGCAGTTCTTC